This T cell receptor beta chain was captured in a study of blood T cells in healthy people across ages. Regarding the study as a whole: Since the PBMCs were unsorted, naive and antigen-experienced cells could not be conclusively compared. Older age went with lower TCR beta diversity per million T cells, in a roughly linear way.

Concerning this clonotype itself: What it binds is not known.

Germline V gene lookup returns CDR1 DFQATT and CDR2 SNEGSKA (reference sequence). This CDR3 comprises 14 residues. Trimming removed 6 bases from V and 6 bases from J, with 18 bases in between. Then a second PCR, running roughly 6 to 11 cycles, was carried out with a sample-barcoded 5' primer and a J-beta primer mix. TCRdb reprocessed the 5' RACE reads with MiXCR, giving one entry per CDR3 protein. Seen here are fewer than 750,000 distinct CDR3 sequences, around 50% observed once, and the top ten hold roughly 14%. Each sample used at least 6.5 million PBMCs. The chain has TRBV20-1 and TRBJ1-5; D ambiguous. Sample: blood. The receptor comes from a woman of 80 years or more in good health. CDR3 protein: CSAQAPTGSQPQHF. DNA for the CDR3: TGCAGTGCCCAGGCGCCGACCGGGAGTCAGCCCCAGCATTTT.